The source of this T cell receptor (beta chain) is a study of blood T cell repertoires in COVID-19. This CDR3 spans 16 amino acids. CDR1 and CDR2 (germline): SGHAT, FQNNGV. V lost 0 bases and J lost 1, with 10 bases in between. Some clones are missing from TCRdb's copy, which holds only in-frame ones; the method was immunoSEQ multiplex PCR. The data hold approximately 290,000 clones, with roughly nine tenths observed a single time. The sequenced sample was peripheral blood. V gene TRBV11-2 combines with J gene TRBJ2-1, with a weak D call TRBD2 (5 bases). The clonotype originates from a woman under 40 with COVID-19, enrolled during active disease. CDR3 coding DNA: TGTGCCAGCAGCTTAGAAGGGCGGAGGTCCTACAATGAGCAGTTCTTC. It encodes CASSLEGRRSYNEQFF.